One and the same sample provided the 17 T cell receptor beta chains below, sequenced in a study of blood T cell repertoires in COVID-19. Sequenced by immunoSEQ multiplex PCR; TCRdb stores in-frame clones only, minus some. Of 150,000 or so clones in the sample, approximately 83% were seen once. The specimen sequenced was peripheral blood. The receptors originated from a woman aged 55-69 years with COVID-19, enrolled during active disease.

The rearrangement joins TRBV7-2 to TRBJ2-7; 10 bases align to TRBD1. Germline loops: CDR1 SGHTA, CDR2 FQGNSA. The CDR3 consists of 15 residues. Trimming removed 2 bases from V and 3 bases from J; junction bases left unmatched: 4. Here the CDR3 DNA reads TGTGCCAGCAGCTTAAGGGACAGGGGATTCTACGAGCAGTACTTC. Protein: CASSLRDRGFYEQYF. The variable domain in full, with the rest retrieved from reference TRBV7-2 and TRBJ2-7, is GAGVSQSPSNKVTEKGKDVELRCDPISGHTALYWYRQSLGQGLEFLIYFQGNSAPDKSGLPSDRFSAERTGGSVSTLTIQRTQQEDSAVYLCASSLRDRGFYEQYFGPGTRLTVT.

V gene TRBV20-1 combines with J gene TRBJ1-1; perhaps TRBD1 as D (5 bases). The CDR3 spans 11 residues. CDR1 is DFQATT and CDR2 is SNEGSKA in the germline V gene (reference sequence). Here the CDR3 DNA reads TGCAGGGCCGCCGGGGGGACTGAAGCTTTCTTT. Its translation is CRAAGGTEAFF.

The V and J genes are TRBV12-3 or TRBV12-4 and TRBJ2-5; tentative D call: TRBD1 (5 bases). The CDR3 runs to 12 residues. Trimming pared 5 bases from V and 7 bases from J, leaving 11 bases between. The DNA of the CDR3 is TGTGCCAGCAGTAGGACATCTCGGACCCAGTACTTC. Amino acid sequence: CASSRTSRTQYF.

The chain links TRBV7-6 to TRBJ1-4; 9 bases agree with TRBD1. This CDR3 is 18 amino acids long. Germline V gene sequence: CDR1 SGHVS, CDR2 FNYEAQ. After removal of 2 bases from V and 0 bases from J, the junction contained 7 bases not matched to a gene. The CDR3 reads CASSLSGQGTPTNEKLFF. CDR3 bases: TGTGCCAGCAGCTTATCGGGACAGGGTACTCCAACTAATGAAAAACTGTTTTTT.

This sequence joins TRBV18 and TRBJ1-2; possibly TRBD1 for D (5 bases). Germline CDR1 and CDR2: KGHSH and LQKENI. The CDR3 extends over 14 amino acids. V gave up 2 bases and J gave up 2 bases, with 9 bases separating them. CDR3 bases: TGTGCCAGCTCACCAGAACAGGCGAACTATGGCTACACCTTC. Translating gives CASSPEQANYGYTF.

The chain combines TRBV6-5 with TRBJ1-2, with TRBD1 matching 8 bases. CDR3 length equals 14 residues. The germline gives CDR1 MNHEY, CDR2 SVGAGI. V gave up 7 bases and J gave up 0 bases; unmatched junction bases: 4. The CDR3 loop is CASTRTGTNYGYTF. As DNA, the CDR3 is TGTGCCAGCACCCGGACAGGGACTAACTATGGCTACACCTTC.

The chain is built from TRBV5-1 and TRBJ2-3; 8 bases match TRBD2. CDR3 length: 16 amino acids. Trimming at V came to 3 bases and at J to 2 bases, leaving 8 bases not matched to a gene. The germline V gene encodes CDR1 SGHRS and CDR2 YFSETQ. The CDR3 protein is CASSSVAGPYTDTQYF. CDR3 sequence (DNA): TGCGCCAGCAGCTCGGTAGCGGGGCCTTACACAGATACGCAGTATTTT.

This chain uses TRBV6-5 with TRBJ1-1; D is uncertain. The germline V gene has CDR1 MNHEY and CDR2 SVGAGI. V lost 9 bases and J lost 5, with 16 bases in between. The CDR3 has 13 amino acids. In DNA form, the CDR3 reads TGTGCCAGTAGTCTGTCGGGGAATACTGAAGCTTTCTTT. It translates to CASSLSGNTEAFF.

This chain connects TRBV29-1 to TRBJ1-3, with a possible D match to TRBD1 (6 bases). CDR3 length: 14 amino acids. Between the trimmed V and J ends, which lost 6 bases and 4 bases, there was a span of 16 bases. CDR1 is SQVTM and CDR2 is ANQGSEA in the germline V gene. CDR3 in amino acids: CSVVLQGAGNTIYF. CDR3 nucleotide sequence: TGCAGCGTGGTCTTACAGGGTGCCGGAAACACCATATATTTT.

V usage is TRBV27 and J usage is TRBJ2-1; 10 bases map to TRBD2. The CDR3 is 16 amino acids. Germline CDR1 is MNHEY and CDR2 is SMNVEV (reference sequence). J gave up 1 base and V 5 bases, and 5 bases lay outside the gene matches. CDR3: CASSQLAGTSYNEQFF. DNA for the CDR3: TGTGCCAGCAGTCAACTAGCGGGGACTTCCTACAATGAGCAGTTCTTC.

This clone was counted between two and nine times. This chain links TRBV5-1 with TRBJ1-2; 8 bases are shared with TRBD1. Germline V gene data show CDR1 as SGHRS and CDR2 as YFSETQ. Trimming removed 4 bases from V and 4 bases from J; junction bases left unmatched: 3. The CDR3 spans 13 residues. The CDR3, as DNA: TGCGCCAGCAGCCCGGACAGGGCCTATGGCTACACCTTC. Its translation: CASSPDRAYGYTF.

The gene calls are TRBV9 and TRBJ2-7, with 9 bases lining up with TRBD2. The V gene's germline CDR1 is SGDLS and CDR2 YYNGEE. With 0 bases clipped from V and 5 bases from J, the junction kept 6 bases outside the gene matches. The CDR3 spans 15 residues. CDR3 coding DNA: TGTGCCAGCAGCGTAGATTCTAGCGGGGTCAACGAGCAGTACTTC. Protein: CASSVDSSGVNEQYF.

The chain carries TRBV7-2 and TRBJ2-7, with 8 bases matching TRBD2. The CDR3 has 15 amino acids. The germline V gene has CDR1 SGHTA and CDR2 FQGNSA. Trimming took 4 bases from V and 6 from J; bases not matched to a gene: 11. CDR3 region: CASSSPGLVFSEQYF. In DNA form, the CDR3 reads TGTGCCAGCAGCTCACCGGGACTAGTATTCTCCGAGCAGTACTTC.

This chain uses TRBV11-2 with TRBJ2-5; maybe TRBD2 (5 bases). This CDR3 contains 14 residues. In germline, CDR1 is SGHAT, CDR2 FQNNGV. The V and J ends lost 2 bases and 5 bases respectively, with 12 bases between them. CDR3 region: CASSLSGSVETQYF. CDR3 bases: TGTGCCAGCAGCTTAAGCGGTAGCGTGGAGACCCAGTACTTC.

This clone has only one observation. The genes are TRBV12-5 and TRBJ1-6, with 7 bases aligning to TRBD1. V shed 8 bases, J shed 4 bases, and the junction held 8 bases outside the gene matches. From germline, CDR1 is LGHNT and CDR2 FRNRAP. The CDR3 length is 15 residues. CDR3 nucleotides: TGTGCTAGTCTCACAGGGGATCGGTATAATTCACCCCTCCACTTT. Encoded protein: CASLTGDRYNSPLHF.

This chain uses TRBV6-5 with TRBJ1-3; 9 bases map to TRBD1. The V and J ends lost 2 bases and 4 bases, in that order; junction bases with no gene match: 6. Germline lookup yields CDR1 MNHEY and CDR2 SVGAGI. The CDR3 covers 16 residues. The CDR3 nucleotides are TGTGCCAGCAGTTACCGATCCGGGACAGGGGGAAACACCATATATTTT. Translation gives CASSYRSGTGGNTIYF.

This clone was seen just once. This chain joins TRBV6-5 and TRBJ1-6, with no clear D. Deletions cut 2 bases from V and 10 bases from J, with 9 bases between. The CDR3 has 13 amino acids. CDR1 and CDR2 from the germline V gene are MNHEY and SVGAGI. CDR3 DNA: TGTGCCAGCAGTTACGAGGGTGGATCACCCCTCCACTTT. Its protein product is CASSYEGGSPLHF.